The 10 T cell receptor beta chains presented below share a single source sample, sequenced in a study of T cells in Graves' hyperthyroidism and ophthalmopathy. Amplification of TCR beta CDR3 regions was performed using RNA transcripts as template. The TCR CDR3 was amplified in a first-round RT-PCR using the HTBI primer set. TCRdb re-derived calls from the multiplex PCR reads in MiXCR, one entry per CDR3 protein. Of 500,000 to 800,000 distinct CDR3 sequences detected, around 13% appear once; the ten largest clones hold approximately 12%. Sample: blood. These receptors were collected from a woman aged 50 to 65 with Graves' ophthalmopathy.

The chain couples TRBV19 to TRBJ2-1; 16 bases align to TRBD2. This CDR3 spans 19 amino acids. J gave up 9 bases and V 4 bases, and 15 bases lay outside the gene matches. In germline, CDR1 is LNHDA, CDR2 SQIVND (reference sequence). CDR3 loop: CASSNRGTSGRAAFVEQFF. In DNA, the CDR3 is TGTGCCAGTAGTAACCGCGGGACTAGCGGGAGGGCAGCGTTTGTTGAGCAGTTCTTC.

The table lists this clonotype with many counts. The chain joins TRBV5-1 to TRBJ2-7; 8 bases align to TRBD2. CDR1 is SGHRS, CDR2 YFSETQ, per germline. The CDR3 runs 16 residues. Unmatched junction bases numbered 11, after V lost 4 bases and J lost 2 bases. The CDR3 protein is CASSLLTSGTTYEQYF. CDR3 DNA: TGCGCCAGCAGCCTACTAACTAGCGGAACTACCTACGAGCAGTACTTC.

This clonotype was counted at least ten times. The rearrangement joins TRBV2 to TRBJ1-5; D possibly corresponds to TRBD1 (5 bases). The germline CDR1 and CDR2 sequences are SNHLY and FYNNEI. The CDR3 spans 17 residues. Trimming stripped 3 bases from V and 2 bases from J, with 17 bases between. In DNA form, the CDR3 reads TGTGCCAGCAGTGACAGGGTAGGAGGTTTGGGCAATCAGCCCCAGCATTTT. Amino acids: CASSDRVGGLGNQPQHF.

The rearrangement links TRBV6-2 or TRBV6-3 to TRBJ2-1; a possible D gene is TRBD2 (6 bases). The ends were cut back, 1 base at V and 10 bases at J, with 17 bases in the middle. CDR3 length equals 15 residues. The V gene's germline CDR1 is MNHEY and CDR2 SVGEGT. The CDR3 protein is CASSYFGSPSKEQFF. The CDR3 DNA follows: TGTGCCAGCAGTTACTTCGGGAGCCCAAGTAAGGAGCAGTTCTTC.

At least ten counts were recorded for this clonotype. The rearrangement links TRBV2 to TRBJ2-7; weak D call: TRBD2 (5 bases). Germline loops: CDR1 SNHLY, CDR2 FYNNEI. The CDR3 has 14 residues. The V and J ends lost 6 bases and 1 base respectively, with 13 bases between them. CDR3 in DNA: TGTGCCAGCAGGGACTTACCAAATTCCTACGAGCAGTACTTC. This encodes CASRDLPNSYEQYF.

This clonotype has at least ten counts. The V call is TRBV7-8, the J call TRBJ2-1; TRBD2 agrees at 13 bases. Unmatched junction bases numbered 7, after V lost 2 bases and J lost 3 bases. Germline V gene sequence: CDR1 SGHVS, CDR2 FQNEAQ. This CDR3 is 18 amino acids long. CDR3 bases: TGTGCCAGCAGCTTAAGGCGGACTAGCGGGAGTATCTACAATGAGCAGTTCTTC. It specifies CASSLRRTSGSIYNEQFF.

V usage is TRBV5-1 and J usage is TRBJ2-2; D is unclear. Trimming cost V 0 bases and J 6 bases, with 12 bases left between them. This CDR3 spans 15 amino acids. CDR1 is SGHRS, CDR2 YFSETQ, per germline. The CDR3 here is CASSLVSGSAGELFF. DNA for the CDR3: TGCGCCAGCAGCTTGGTTTCGGGTTCGGCCGGGGAGCTGTTTTTT.

This clonotype came up many times. The chain uses TRBV28 and TRBJ2-7; 7 nucleotides align to TRBD1. The ends lost 5 bases at V and 4 bases at J; junction bases unmatched: 11. The germline gives CDR1 MDHEN, CDR2 SYDVKM. The CDR3 sequence is 15 residues long. The CDR3 protein is CASSPGDRVLYEQYF. The CDR3 DNA is TGTGCCAGCAGTCCCGGAGACAGGGTCTTATACGAGCAGTACTTC.

As for this clonotype: The junction departs from the called germline gene at one end, perhaps through a read error. The chain uses TRBV4-2 and TRBJ1-4; 9 bases map to TRBD1. Germline CDR1 is LGHNA and CDR2 is YNFKEQ. The CDR3 covers 16 residues. CDR3 in amino acids: CASGHPLGQGTEKLFF. The DNA for the CDR3 is TGTGCCAGCGGCCACCCCCTAGGACAGGGGACGGAAAAACTGTTTTTT.

This chain links TRBV6-2 or TRBV6-3 with TRBJ1-5, with a tentative D call TRBD1 (5 bases). V lost 0 bases and J 4 bases, leaving 25 bases between the germline ends. Germline V gives CDR1 MNHEY, CDR2 SVGEGT. CDR3 size: 20 residues. CDR3 sequence reads: CASSYSMWTTPGPQNQPQHF. CDR3 in DNA: TGTGCCAGCAGTTACTCGATGTGGACTACTCCGGGACCGCAAAATCAGCCCCAGCATTTT.